The 27 T cell receptor beta chains listed next were all sequenced from one sample in a study of T-cell reconstitution after alpha-beta-depleted transplantation in children. The TCRbeta library was prepared with unique molecular identifiers. TCRdb reprocessed the PCR reads via MiXCR and lists one record per CDR3 protein. The data hold about 360,000 distinct CDR3 sequences, with 10% to 15% observed a single time. The sample in question was PBMCs, obtained from the stem cell graft. These receptors were obtained from a human donor who donated a stem cell graft to a child with Fanconi anemia.

This chain joins TRBV20-1 and TRBJ2-1, with D possibly called TRBD1 or TRBD2 (5 bases each). Germline values: CDR1 DFQATT, CDR2 SNEGSKA (reference sequence). CDR3 length: 15 residues. V dropped 0 bases and J dropped 4 bases, with 13 bases sitting between them. The CDR3 reads CSAREWDPTYNEQFF. Here the CDR3 DNA reads TGCAGTGCTAGAGAGTGGGACCCAACGTACAATGAGCAGTTCTTC.

Concerning this clonotype: Lacking the conserved final phenylalanine or tryptophan, this CDR3 likely reflects a read error. The chain links TRBV7-2 to TRBJ1-1; D is unresolved. The CDR3 totals 13 residues. Germline V lookup: CDR1 SGHTA, CDR2 FQGNSA. Trimming removed 5 bases from V and 0 bases from J, with 7 bases in between. CDR3 coding DNA: TGTGCCAGCAGCCAGCGGGTGAACACTGAAGCTTTCTAT. Translated, it gives CASSQRVNTEAFY.

Only a few counts were recorded for this clonotype. The chain's CDR3 is CSAGQGRDNEQFF. CDR3 bases: TGCAGTGCAGGACAGGGGCGCGACAATGAGCAGTTCTTC. The V gene is TRBV20-1, the J gene TRBJ2-1, with 9 bases aligning to TRBD1. The germline V gene has CDR1 DFQATT and CDR2 SNEGSKA (reference sequence). Losses at the gene ends were 6 bases for V and 5 bases for J; bases not matched to a gene: 5. There are 13 residues in the CDR3.

This clonotype showed up just a few times. V usage is TRBV29-1 and J usage is TRBJ2-3; TRBD2 matches at 7 bases. The J segment lost 2 bases and the V segment lost 6 bases, leaving 8 bases of the junction unmatched. Germline CDR1 SQVTM, CDR2 ANQGSEA. The length of the CDR3 is 14 residues. CDR3 sequence: CSVLHAGVTDTQYF. The CDR3 nucleotides read TGCAGCGTCCTCCACGCGGGGGTCACAGATACGCAGTATTTT.

The table lists this clonotype with a few counts. The chain carries TRBV7-9 and TRBJ2-7; D possibly corresponds to TRBD2 (5 bases). This CDR3 is built from 12 residues. Per the germline V gene, CDR1 is SEHNR and CDR2 is FQNEAQ (reference sequence). V lost 2 bases and J lost 6, with 8 bases in between. In DNA form, the CDR3 reads TGTGCCAGCAGCTTATACGCGGGCGAGCAGTACGTC. Translating gives CASSLYAGEQYV.

J is TRBJ2-2 and V is TRBV12-3 or TRBV12-4; D ambiguous. This CDR3 is 11 amino acids long. Trimming pared 7 bases from V and 7 bases from J, leaving 7 bases between. The CDR3 nucleotides are TGTGCCAGCACCAGCTACGGGGAGCTGTTTTTT. This gives the protein CASTSYGELFF.

The J gene is TRBJ1-2, the V gene TRBV28; a possible D gene is TRBD1 (5 bases). The CDR3 extends over 15 amino acids. Trimming cost V 3 bases and J 4 bases, with 15 bases left between them. Looked up from germline, CDR1 is MDHEN and CDR2 is SYDVKM. CDR3 coding DNA: TGTGCCAGCAGTTTCCGAGGGACGCGTCGCTATGGCTACACCTTC. It encodes CASSFRGTRRYGYTF.

The table lists this clonotype with a few counts. The chain carries TRBV5-6 and TRBJ2-1; 9 bases are a match to TRBD1. The germline V gene encodes CDR1 SGHDT and CDR2 YYEEEE. The J segment lost 1 base and the V segment lost 4 bases, leaving 12 bases of the junction unmatched. The CDR3 runs 18 residues. CDR3 region: CASSTLEAGQGSYNEQFF. As DNA, the CDR3 is TGTGCCAGCAGCACGTTAGAAGCAGGACAGGGGTCCTACAATGAGCAGTTCTTC.

This clonotype was counted many times. The chain couples TRBV29-1 to TRBJ2-2; D is undetermined. Trimming removed 3 bases at V and 2 bases at J, with 10 bases between. This CDR3 contains 14 residues. Germline CDR1 is SQVTM and CDR2 is ANQGSEA. Here the CDR3 reads CSVDGVLNTGELFF. In nucleotides, the CDR3 is TGCAGCGTTGATGGGGTCTTAAACACCGGGGAGCTGTTTTTT.

The rearrangement joins TRBV5-6 to TRBJ1-3, with TRBD1 matching over 8 bases. The junction had 3 bases not matched to a gene; V was cut back by 3 bases and J by 4 bases. CDR1 and CDR2 (germline): SGHDT, YYEEEE. This CDR3 spans 14 amino acids. The CDR3 DNA reads TGTGCCAGCAGCTCGACAGGGGCGGGAAACACCATATATTTT. It is translated as CASSSTGAGNTIYF.

Only a few counts were recorded for this clonotype. The gene calls are TRBV28 and TRBJ1-2, with a weak D call TRBD1 (5 bases). Trimming removed 6 bases from V and 5 bases from J, with 22 bases in between. Germline CDR1 MDHEN, CDR2 SYDVKM. The CDR3 runs to 16 residues. The CDR3 loop is CASSSATSDRRYGYTF. The CDR3 bases are TGTGCCAGCAGCTCTGCCACTTCCGACAGACGGTATGGCTACACCTTC.

This clonotype was seen at least ten times. The chain uses TRBV12-3 or TRBV12-4 and TRBJ2-2, with D uncertain. Deletions cut 8 bases from V and 3 bases from J, with 10 bases between. This CDR3 spans 13 amino acids. CDR3 region: CASLSDDTGELFF. The CDR3 DNA reads TGTGCCAGCTTGAGCGACGACACCGGGGAGCTGTTTTTT.

This clonotype occurred many times. For the CDR3, the DNA is TGTGCCAGCAGCCCCGGACAGGGGATGAATCAGCCCCAGCATTTT. This sequence encodes CASSPGQGMNQPQHF. The V gene is TRBV12-3 or TRBV12-4, the J gene TRBJ1-5; 9 nucleotides agree with TRBD1. The CDR3 length is 15 residues. V shed 6 bases, J shed 4 bases, and the junction held 7 bases outside the gene matches.

There are a few counts of this clonotype. The chain is built from TRBV20-1 and TRBJ2-7; D tentatively fits TRBD1 or TRBD2 (5 bases each). Looked up from germline, CDR1 is DFQATT and CDR2 is SNEGSKA (reference sequence). This CDR3 is built from 13 residues. V gave up 0 bases and J gave up 4 bases, with 10 bases separating them. For the CDR3, the DNA is TGCAGTGCTAGAGAGGGGGAACTTTACGAGCAGTACGTC. This codes for CSAREGELYEQYV.

This clonotype was seen a few times. The J gene is TRBJ1-5, the V gene TRBV2; D is ambiguous. This CDR3 is 14 amino acids long. V lost 4 bases and J lost 1, with 8 bases in between. Germline lookup yields CDR1 SNHLY and CDR2 FYNNEI. CDR3 DNA: TGTGCCAGCAGTGTGACTCAAAGCAATCAGCCCCAGCATTTT. This encodes CASSVTQSNQPQHF.

The table lists this clonotype with a few counts. The CDR3 region is CASSLALDRENNEQFF. The CDR3 nucleotides are TGTGCCAGCAGCTTAGCTCTGGACAGGGAAAACAATGAGCAGTTCTTC. This chain uses TRBV7-6 with TRBJ2-1, with 8 positions matching TRBD1. J was trimmed by 5 bases and V by 0 bases; bases with no gene match: 6. The CDR3 contains 16 residues. The germline gives CDR1 SGHVS, CDR2 FNYEAQ.

The V gene is TRBV19, the J gene TRBJ1-1; 8 bases are shared with TRBD1. The germline CDR1 and CDR2 sequences are LNHDA and SQIVND (reference sequence). The length of the CDR3 is 17 residues. V shed 2 bases and J 0 bases; nucleotides not matched to a gene: 8. The CDR3 spells CASSINHRGYLNTEAFF. The CDR3 DNA sequence: TGTGCCAGTAGTATAAACCACAGGGGGTACTTGAACACTGAAGCTTTCTTT.

This sequence joins TRBV20-1 and TRBJ2-5, with 8 nucleotides matching TRBD1. Trimming at V came to 5 bases and at J to 1 base, leaving 6 bases not matched to a gene. The germline CDR1 and CDR2 sequences are DFQATT and SNEGSKA (reference sequence). This CDR3 is built from 14 residues. The CDR3 nucleotides are TGCAGTGCTCTCCCCGGGACAGGCCAAGAGACCCAGTACTTC. Translating gives CSALPGTGQETQYF.

This clonotype was seen ten or more times. V usage is TRBV6-1 and J usage is TRBJ1-1; the D is unclear. Germline-derived CDR1 and CDR2 are MNHNS and SASEGT. The CDR3 has 12 amino acids. V lost 2 bases, J lost 11 bases, and 12 bases lay in between. CDR3 nucleotide sequence: TGTGCCAGCAGTGAATTTCAGGTTTTGGCTTTCTTT. As protein: CASSEFQVLAFF.

This clonotype has at least ten counts. The chain joins TRBV5-1 to TRBJ1-1; no definite D call. V dropped 1 base and J dropped 6 bases, with 10 bases sitting between them. The germline CDR1 and CDR2 sequences are SGHRS and YFSETQ. The CDR3 runs 13 residues. CDR3 DNA: TGCGCCAGCAGCTTGAAGGGAATATCTGAAGCTTTCTTT. Translation: CASSLKGISEAFF. Complete variable domain (other parts from reference TRBV5-1 and TRBJ1-1): KAGVTQTPRYLIKTRGQQVTLSCSPISGHRSVSWYQQTPGQGLQFLFEYFSETQRNKGNFPGRFSGRQFSNSRSEMNVSTLELGDSALYLCASSLKGISEAFFGQGTRLTVV.

The chain has TRBV7-9 and TRBJ2-3, with no clear D. Trimming left V 5 bases short and J 4 bases short, with 10 bases between. The CDR3 length is 13 residues. Germline CDR1 SEHNR, CDR2 FQNEAQ (reference sequence). The CDR3 region has the DNA TGTGCCAGCAGCGCCGACGGCCCAGATACGCAGTATTTT. As protein: CASSADGPDTQYF. The full variable domain, completed using reference TRBV7-9 and TRBJ2-3, is DTGVSQNPRHKITKRGQNVTFRCDPISEHNRLYWYRQTLGQGPEFLTYFQNEAQLEKSRLLSDRFSAERPKGSFSTLEIQRTEQGDSAMYLCASSADGPDTQYFGPGTRLTVL.

V and J are TRBV12-5 and TRBJ1-5; D is unresolved. Deletions cut 5 bases from V and 3 bases from J, with 5 bases between. The CDR3 consists of 12 residues. Germline V gene sequence: CDR1 LGHNT, CDR2 FRNRAP. As DNA, the CDR3 is TGTGCTAGTGGTCCTAACAATCAGCCCCAGCATTTT. Translation gives CASGPNNQPQHF. Full variable domain (rest looked up from reference TRBV12-5 and TRBJ1-5): DARVTQTPRHKVTEMGQEVTMRCQPILGHNTVFWYRQTMMQGLELLAYFRNRAPLDDSGMPKDRFSAEMPDATLATLKIQPSEPRDSAVYFCASGPNNQPQHFGDGTRLSIL.

The chain carries TRBV20-1 and TRBJ2-3; D may be TRBD2 (6 bases). Germline-derived CDR1 and CDR2 are DFQATT and SNEGSKA (reference sequence). Trimming took 0 bases from V and 3 from J, leaving 13 bases between them. The CDR3 runs 15 residues. The CDR3 loop reads CSARDMLRGTDTQYF. Written as DNA, the CDR3 is TGCAGTGCTAGAGATATGTTGCGGGGAACAGATACGCAGTATTTT.

This clonotype was observed a few times. The rearrangement links TRBV15 to TRBJ2-3; no firm D call. The CDR3 has 13 amino acids. V lost 1 base and J lost 5, with 7 bases in between. Germline V gene data show CDR1 as LNHNV and CDR2 as YYDKDF (reference sequence). CDR3 sequence reads: CATSRGTRDTQYF. CDR3 in DNA: TGTGCCACCAGCAGAGGAACGAGAGATACGCAGTATTTT.

The table lists this clonotype with a few counts. Written as DNA, the CDR3 is TGTGCCTGCTGGACAGGGGAGAACACTGAAGCTTTCTTT. Translation gives CACWTGENTEAFF. This chain joins TRBV30 and TRBJ1-1, with TRBD1 identical over 9 bases. This CDR3 is 13 amino acids long. V lost 6 bases, J lost 1 base, and 3 bases stayed unmatched. From germline, CDR1 is GTSNPN and CDR2 SVGIG (reference sequence). Full variable domain (missing parts from reference TRBV30 and TRBJ1-1): SQTIHQWPATLVQPVGSPLSLECTVEGTSNPNLYWYRQAAGRGLQLLFYSVGIGQISSEVPQNLSASRPQDRQFILSSKKLLLSDSGFYLCACWTGENTEAFFGQGTRLTVV.

This clonotype was seen a few times. This chain connects TRBV5-1 to TRBJ1-2; no clear D gene. Germline V gene data show CDR1 as SGHRS and CDR2 as YFSETQ. V gave up 7 bases and J gave up 8 bases, with 15 bases separating them. The CDR3 sequence is 12 residues long. The CDR3 coding sequence is TGCGCCAGCCGCTCTTGGGAAGAAGGCTACACCTTC. Residues: CASRSWEEGYTF.

V is TRBV11-2 and J is TRBJ1-5; TRBD1 is a possible D gene (6 bases). The CDR3 loop spans 13 amino acids. CDR1 and CDR2 from the germline V gene are SGHAT and FQNNGV. With 8 bases removed from V and 7 bases from J, the gap between germline ends came to 15 bases. CDR3 nucleotides: TGTGCCAGCGGAGTCAGGGGAGGGCAGCCCCAGCATTTT. Translating gives CASGVRGGQPQHF.